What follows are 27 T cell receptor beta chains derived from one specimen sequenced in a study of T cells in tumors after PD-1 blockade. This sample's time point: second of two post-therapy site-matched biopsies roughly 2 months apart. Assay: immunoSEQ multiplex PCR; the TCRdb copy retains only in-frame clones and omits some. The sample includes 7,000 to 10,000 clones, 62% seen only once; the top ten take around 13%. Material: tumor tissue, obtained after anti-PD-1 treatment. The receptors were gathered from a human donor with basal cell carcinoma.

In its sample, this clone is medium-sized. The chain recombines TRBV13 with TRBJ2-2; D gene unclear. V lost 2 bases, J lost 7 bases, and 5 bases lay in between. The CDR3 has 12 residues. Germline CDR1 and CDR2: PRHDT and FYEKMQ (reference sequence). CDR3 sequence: CASSLTNGELFF. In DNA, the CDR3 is TGTGCCAGCAGCTTAACTAACGGGGAGCTGTTTTTT. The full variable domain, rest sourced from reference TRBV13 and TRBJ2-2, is AAGVIQSPRHLIKEKRETATLKCYPIPRHDTVYWYQQGPGQDPQFLISFYEKMQSDKGSIPDRFSAQQFSDYHSELNMSSLELGDSALYFCASSLTNGELFFGEGSRLTVL.

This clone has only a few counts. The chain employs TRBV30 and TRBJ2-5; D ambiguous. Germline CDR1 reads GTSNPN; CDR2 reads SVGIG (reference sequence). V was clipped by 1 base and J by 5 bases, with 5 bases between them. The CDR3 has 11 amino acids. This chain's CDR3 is CAWSGWETQYF. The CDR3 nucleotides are TGTGCCTGGAGTGGGTGGGAGACCCAGTACTTC.

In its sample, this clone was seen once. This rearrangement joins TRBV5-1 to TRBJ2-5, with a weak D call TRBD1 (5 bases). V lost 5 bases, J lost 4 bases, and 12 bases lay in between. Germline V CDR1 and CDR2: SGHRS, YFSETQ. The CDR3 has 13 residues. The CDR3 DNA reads TGCGCCAGCAGAGGGGAAATTGGAGAGACCCAGTACTTC. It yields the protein CASRGEIGETQYF.

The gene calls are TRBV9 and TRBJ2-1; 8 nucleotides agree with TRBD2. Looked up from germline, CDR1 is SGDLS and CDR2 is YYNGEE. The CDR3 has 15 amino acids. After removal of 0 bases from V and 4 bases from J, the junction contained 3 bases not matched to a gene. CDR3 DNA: TGTGCCAGCAGCGTAGCCGGGACTAGATACAATGAGCAGTTCTTC. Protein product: CASSVAGTRYNEQFF. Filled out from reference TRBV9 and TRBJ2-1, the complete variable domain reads DSGVTQTPKHLITATGQRVTLRCSPRSGDLSVYWYQQSLDQGLQFLIQYYNGEERAKGNILERFSAQQFPDLHSELNLSSLELGDSALYFCASSVAGTRYNEQFFGPGTRLTVL.

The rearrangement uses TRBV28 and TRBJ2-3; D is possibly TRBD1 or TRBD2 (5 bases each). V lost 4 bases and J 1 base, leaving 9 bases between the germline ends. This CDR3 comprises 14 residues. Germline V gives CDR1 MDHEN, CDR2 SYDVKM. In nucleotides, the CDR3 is TGTGCCAGCAGTTCCGGGGCGGGCACAGATACGCAGTATTTT. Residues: CASSSGAGTDTQYF.

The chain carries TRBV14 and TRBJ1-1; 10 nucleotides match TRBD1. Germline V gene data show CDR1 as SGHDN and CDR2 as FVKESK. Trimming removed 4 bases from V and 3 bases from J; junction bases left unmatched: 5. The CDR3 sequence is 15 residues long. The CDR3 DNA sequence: TGTGCCAGCAGCCGGGACAGGGGATGGGACACTGAAGCTTTCTTT. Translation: CASSRDRGWDTEAFF. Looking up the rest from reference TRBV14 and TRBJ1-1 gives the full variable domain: EAGVTQFPSHSVIEKGQTVTLRCDPISGHDNLYWYRRVMGKEIKFLLHFVKESKQDESGMPNNRFLAERTGGTYSTLKVQPAELEDSGVYFCASSRDRGWDTEAFFGQGTRLTVV.

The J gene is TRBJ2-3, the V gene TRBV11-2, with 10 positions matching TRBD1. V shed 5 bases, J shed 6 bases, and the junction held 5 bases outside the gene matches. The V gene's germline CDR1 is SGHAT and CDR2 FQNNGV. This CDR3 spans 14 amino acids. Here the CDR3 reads CASSPGQGDDTQYF. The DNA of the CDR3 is TGTGCCAGCAGCCCAGGACAGGGGGACGATACGCAGTATTTT.

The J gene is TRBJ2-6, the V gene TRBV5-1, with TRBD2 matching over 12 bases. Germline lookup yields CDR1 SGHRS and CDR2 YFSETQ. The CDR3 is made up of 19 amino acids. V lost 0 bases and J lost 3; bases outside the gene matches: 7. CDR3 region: CASSLASTSGGSGANVLTF. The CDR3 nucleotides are TGCGCCAGCAGCTTGGCCTCGACTAGCGGGGGAAGTGGGGCCAACGTCCTGACTTTC.

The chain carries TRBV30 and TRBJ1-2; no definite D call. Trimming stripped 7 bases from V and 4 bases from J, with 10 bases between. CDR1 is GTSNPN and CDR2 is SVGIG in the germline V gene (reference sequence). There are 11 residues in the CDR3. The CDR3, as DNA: TGTGCCTATGTACGGGTCTATGGCTACACCTTC. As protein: CAYVRVYGYTF.

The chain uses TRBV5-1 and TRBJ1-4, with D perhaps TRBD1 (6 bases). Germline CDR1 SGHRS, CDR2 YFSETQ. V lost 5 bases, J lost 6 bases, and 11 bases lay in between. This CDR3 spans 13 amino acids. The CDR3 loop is CASREQGDEKLFF. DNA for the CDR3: TGCGCCAGCAGGGAACAGGGCGATGAAAAACTGTTTTTT.

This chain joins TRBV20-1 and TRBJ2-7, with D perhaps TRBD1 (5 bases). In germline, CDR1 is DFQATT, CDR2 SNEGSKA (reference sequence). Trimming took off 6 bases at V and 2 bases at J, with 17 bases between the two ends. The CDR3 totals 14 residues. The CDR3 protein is CSASQGANPYEQYF. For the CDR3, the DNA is TGCAGTGCAAGTCAAGGGGCCAACCCCTACGAGCAGTACTTC.

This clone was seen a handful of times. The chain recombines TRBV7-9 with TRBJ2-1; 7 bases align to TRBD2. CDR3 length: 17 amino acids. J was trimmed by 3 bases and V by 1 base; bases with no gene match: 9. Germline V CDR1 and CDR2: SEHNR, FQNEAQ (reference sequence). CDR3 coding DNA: TGTGCCAGCAGCTTAGGACTAGCAGGGTACCGCTACAATGAGCAGTTCTTC. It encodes CASSLGLAGYRYNEQFF.

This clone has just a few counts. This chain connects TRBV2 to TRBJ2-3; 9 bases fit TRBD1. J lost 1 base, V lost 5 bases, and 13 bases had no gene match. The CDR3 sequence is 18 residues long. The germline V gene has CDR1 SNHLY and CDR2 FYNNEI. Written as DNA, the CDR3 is TGTGCCAGCAGTCTTCCGGGACAGGGAACGGGGGGCACAGATACGCAGTATTTT. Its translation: CASSLPGQGTGGTDTQYF.

The CDR3 DNA sequence: TGTGCCAGCAGCTTGGTGGACGGCAATCAGCCCCAGCATTTT. It is translated as CASSLVDGNQPQHF. The chain has TRBV5-5 and TRBJ1-5; no firm D call. CDR1 and CDR2 from the germline V gene are SGHKS and YYEKEE (reference sequence). V gave up 0 bases and J gave up 2 bases, with 6 bases separating them. The CDR3 consists of 14 residues.

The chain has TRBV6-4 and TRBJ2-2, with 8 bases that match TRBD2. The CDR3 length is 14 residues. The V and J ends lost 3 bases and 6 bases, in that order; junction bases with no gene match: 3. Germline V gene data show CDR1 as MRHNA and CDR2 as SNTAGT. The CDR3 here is CASSDPGGPGELFF. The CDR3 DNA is TGTGCCAGCAGTGATCCGGGGGGGCCCGGGGAGCTGTTTTTT.

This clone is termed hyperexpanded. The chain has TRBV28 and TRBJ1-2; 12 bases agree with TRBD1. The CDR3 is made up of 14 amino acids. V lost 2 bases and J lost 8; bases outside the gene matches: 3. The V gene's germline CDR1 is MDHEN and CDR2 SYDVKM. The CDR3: CASSLGTGGLGYTF. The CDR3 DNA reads TGTGCCAGCAGTTTAGGGACAGGGGGCTTGGGCTACACCTTC.

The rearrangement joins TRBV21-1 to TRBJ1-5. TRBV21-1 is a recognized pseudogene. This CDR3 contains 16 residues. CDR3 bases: TGTGCCAGCAGCAAAGAGGAGGGGAAGAGCAATCAGCCCCAGCATTTT. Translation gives CASSKEEGKSNQPQHF.

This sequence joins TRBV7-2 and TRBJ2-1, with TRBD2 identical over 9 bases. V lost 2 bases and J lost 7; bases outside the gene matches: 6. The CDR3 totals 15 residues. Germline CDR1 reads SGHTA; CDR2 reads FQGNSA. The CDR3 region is CASSLSSGGRNEQFF. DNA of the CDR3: TGTGCCAGCAGCTTATCGAGCGGGGGGCGGAATGAGCAGTTCTTC.

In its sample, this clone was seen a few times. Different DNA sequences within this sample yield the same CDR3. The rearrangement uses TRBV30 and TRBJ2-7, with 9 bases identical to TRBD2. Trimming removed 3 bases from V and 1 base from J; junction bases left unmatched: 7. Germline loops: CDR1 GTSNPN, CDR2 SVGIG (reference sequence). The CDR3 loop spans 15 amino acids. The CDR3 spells CAWRGGGALSYEQYF. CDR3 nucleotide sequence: TGTGCCTGGAGGGGCGGGGGGGCCCTTTCCTACGAGCAGTACTTC.

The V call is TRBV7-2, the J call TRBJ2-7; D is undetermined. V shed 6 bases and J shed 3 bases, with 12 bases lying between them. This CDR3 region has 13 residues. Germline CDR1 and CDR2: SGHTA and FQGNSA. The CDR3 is CASSISVFYEQYF. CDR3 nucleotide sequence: TGTGCCAGCAGTATATCAGTTTTCTACGAGCAGTACTTC.

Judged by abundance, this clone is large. In nucleotides, the CDR3 is TGTGCCAGCAGTTTGGACAGGGACGAGCAGTACTTC. Its translation: CASSLDRDEQYF. V is TRBV6-5 and J is TRBJ2-7, with 8 bases fitting TRBD1. The J segment lost 5 bases and the V segment lost 4 bases, leaving 1 base of the junction unmatched. Looked up from germline, CDR1 is MNHEY and CDR2 is SVGAGI. The CDR3 consists of 12 residues.

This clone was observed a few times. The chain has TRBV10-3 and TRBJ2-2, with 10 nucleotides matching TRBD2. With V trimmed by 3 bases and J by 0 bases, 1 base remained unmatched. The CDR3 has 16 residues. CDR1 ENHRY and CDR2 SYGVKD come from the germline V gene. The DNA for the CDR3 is TGTGCCATCAGTGACCTAGCGGGGGCGAACACCGGGGAGCTGTTTTTT. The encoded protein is CAISDLAGANTGELFF.

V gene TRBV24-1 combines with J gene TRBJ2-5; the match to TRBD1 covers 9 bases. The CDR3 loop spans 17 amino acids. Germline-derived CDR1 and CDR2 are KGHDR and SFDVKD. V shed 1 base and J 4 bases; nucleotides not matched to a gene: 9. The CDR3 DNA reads TGTGCCACCAGTGATTTATCCGGGACAGGGAGAGGAGAGACCCAGTACTTC. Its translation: CATSDLSGTGRGETQYF.

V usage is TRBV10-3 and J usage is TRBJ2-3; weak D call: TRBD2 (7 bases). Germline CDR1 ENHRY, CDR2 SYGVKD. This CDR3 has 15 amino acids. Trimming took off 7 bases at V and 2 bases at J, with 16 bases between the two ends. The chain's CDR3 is CAINMGGGYTDTQYF. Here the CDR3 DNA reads TGTGCCATCAACATGGGAGGGGGGTACACAGATACGCAGTATTTT.

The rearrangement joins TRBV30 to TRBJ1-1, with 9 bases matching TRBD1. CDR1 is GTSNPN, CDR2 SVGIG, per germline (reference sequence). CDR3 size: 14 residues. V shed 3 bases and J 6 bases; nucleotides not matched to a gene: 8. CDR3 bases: TGTGCCTGGAGGGCACAGGGGGCCAGTGCTGAAGCTTTCTTT. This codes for CAWRAQGASAEAFF. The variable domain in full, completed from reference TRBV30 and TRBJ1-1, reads SQTIHQWPATLVQPVGSPLSLECTVEGTSNPNLYWYRQAAGRGLQLLFYSVGIGQISSEVPQNLSASRPQDRQFILSSKKLLLSDSGFYLCAWRAQGASAEAFFGQGTRLTVV.

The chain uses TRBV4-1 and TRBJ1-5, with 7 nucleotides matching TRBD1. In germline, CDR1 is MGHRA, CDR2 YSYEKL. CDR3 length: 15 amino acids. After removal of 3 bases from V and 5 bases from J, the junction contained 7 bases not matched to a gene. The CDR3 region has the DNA TGCGCCAGCAGCCAGCACCAAACAGGGGATCAGCCCCAGCATTTT. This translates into CASSQHQTGDQPQHF.

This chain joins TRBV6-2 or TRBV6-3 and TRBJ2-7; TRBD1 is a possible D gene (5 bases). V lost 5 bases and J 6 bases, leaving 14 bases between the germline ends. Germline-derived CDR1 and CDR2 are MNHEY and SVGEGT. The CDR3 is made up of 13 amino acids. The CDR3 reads CASSKTVSGEQYF. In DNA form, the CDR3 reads TGTGCCAGCAGTAAGACAGTCTCCGGCGAGCAGTACTTC.